The 15 T cell receptor beta chains below come from one sample, sequenced in a study of blood T cell repertoires in COVID-19 (dated by TCRdb to about 2020). The receptor library was made with the immunoSEQ multiplex PCR assay. This is the immuneACCESS table as TCRdb keeps it, with only in-frame sequences that have V and J called. A part of the clones is gone; compared with another copy, unresolved V genes explain less than half, and the rest is unexplained. Across this sample there are 90,000 to 150,000 clones, with around 85% seen only once. Together, the top ten hold approximately 8% of the sample. Sample: peripheral blood. Source of these receptors: a man between 65 and 80 years old who had recovered from COVID-19.

This clone showed up just once. This chain links TRBV28 with TRBJ1-2, with D tentatively TRBD1 (5 bases). Trimming left V 3 bases short and J 4 bases short, with 12 bases between. The CDR3 is 14 residues long. Per the germline V gene, CDR1 is MDHEN and CDR2 is SYDVKM. DNA of the CDR3: TGTGCCAGCAGTTTGACCCAGGGCAGCTATGGCTACACCTTC. Amino acid sequence: CASSLTQGSYGYTF.

This clone has just one count. Additional DNA sequences in this sample encode the identical CDR3. V and J are TRBV5-1 and TRBJ2-5; tentatively, D is TRBD2 (5 bases). This CDR3 comprises 14 residues. CDR1 and CDR2 (germline): SGHRS, YFSETQ. V gave up 2 bases and J gave up 2 bases, with 10 bases separating them. CDR3 nucleotides: TGCGCCAGCAGCTTAGGAGGAATTCAAGAGACCCAGTACTTC. Protein product: CASSLGGIQETQYF.

The chain has TRBV11-2 and TRBJ1-1, with a tentative D call TRBD1 (6 bases). V dropped 4 bases and J dropped 0 bases, with 9 bases sitting between them. The CDR3 totals 14 residues. In germline, CDR1 is SGHAT, CDR2 FQNNGV. The CDR3 region has the DNA TGTGCCAGCAGCTACGGACAGTTGAACACTGAAGCTTTCTTT. Amino acids: CASSYGQLNTEAFF.

V gene TRBV7-2 combines with J gene TRBJ1-2; no firm D call. Germline loops: CDR1 SGHTA, CDR2 FQGNSA. CDR3 length equals 15 residues. With 0 bases removed from V and 4 bases from J, the gap between germline ends came to 12 bases. The chain's CDR3 is CASSLARPPSYGYTF. DNA of the CDR3: TGTGCCAGCAGCTTAGCAAGACCCCCTAGCTATGGCTACACCTTC.

The gene calls are TRBV28 and TRBJ1-6, with D hard to call. Germline lookup yields CDR1 MDHEN and CDR2 SYDVKM. Trimming removed 5 bases at V and 0 bases at J, with 8 bases between. CDR3 length equals 15 residues. CDR3 loop: CASSVESSYNSPLHF. The CDR3 coding sequence is TGTGCCAGCAGTGTAGAGAGCTCCTATAATTCACCCCTCCACTTT.

The chain links TRBV10-3 to TRBJ2-5; 9 bases are shared with TRBD2. The CDR3 runs to 16 residues. Trimming at V came to 6 bases and at J to 4 bases, leaving 12 bases not matched to a gene. Germline lookup yields CDR1 ENHRY and CDR2 SYGVKD. The CDR3 DNA reads as TGTGCCATCAGCAATCAAGCGGGAGGCCTGGGAGAGACCCAGTACTTC. The encoded protein is CAISNQAGGLGETQYF.

The chain joins TRBV5-5 to TRBJ2-7, with 7 nucleotides matching TRBD1. The CDR3 covers 15 residues. The V gene's germline CDR1 is SGHKS and CDR2 YYEKEE (reference sequence). V was pared by 4 bases and J by 0 bases, with 7 bases of the junction left unmatched. DNA of the CDR3: TGTGCCAGCAGCCCGGGACGGGACAGCTCCTACGAGCAGTACTTC. Its protein is CASSPGRDSSYEQYF.

The gene calls are TRBV28 and TRBJ1-3; 7 bases are shared with TRBD1. Per germline, CDR1 MDHEN and CDR2 SYDVKM. V lost 5 bases to trimming and J lost 2 bases; unmatched junction nucleotides: 0. The CDR3 consists of 13 residues. The CDR3 here is CASSRGPGNTIYF. The CDR3 DNA follows: TGTGCCAGCAGTAGGGGGCCTGGAAACACCATATATTTT.

This sequence joins TRBV27 and TRBJ1-1; no clear D. The CDR3 loop spans 14 amino acids. The ends were cut back, 4 bases at V and 0 bases at J, with 9 bases in the middle. CDR1 MNHEY and CDR2 SMNVEV come from the germline V gene (reference sequence). CDR3 sequence (DNA): TGTGCCAGCAGTTCCCCCTCGGTGAACACTGAAGCTTTCTTT. Translating gives CASSSPSVNTEAFF.

CDR3 amino acids: CASSLVGRAGETQYF. In DNA form, the CDR3 reads TGTGCCAGCAGCTTAGTGGGCAGGGCTGGGGAGACCCAGTACTTC. V gene TRBV7-6 combines with J gene TRBJ2-5; weak D call: TRBD1 (5 bases). This CDR3 contains 15 residues. Germline CDR1 SGHVS, CDR2 FNYEAQ. V was clipped by 1 base and J by 5 bases, with 14 bases between them.

The genes are TRBV5-1 and TRBJ1-1, with no clear D. From germline, CDR1 is SGHRS and CDR2 YFSETQ. The CDR3 runs 14 residues. Trimming pared 2 bases from V and 5 bases from J, leaving 13 bases between. The CDR3 nucleotides read TGCGCCAGCAGCTTTCGGGGTGAGAGAACTGAAGCTTTCTTT. This codes for CASSFRGERTEAFF.

Remarks on this clone: This sample also contains other DNA sequences that code for the same CDR3. This chain joins TRBV5-1 and TRBJ1-1, with 8 bases that match TRBD1. J lost 1 base, V lost 3 bases, and 2 bases had no gene match. Germline CDR1 SGHRS, CDR2 YFSETQ. CDR3 length equals 14 residues. The CDR3 sequence is CASSSGQGNTEAFF. For the CDR3, the DNA is TGCGCCAGCAGCTCTGGACAGGGGAACACTGAAGCTTTCTTT.

CDR3 sequence: CASSSAVSSYNEQFF. The CDR3 DNA reads as TGTGCCAGCAGCTCTGCGGTCAGCTCCTACAATGAGCAGTTCTTC. The gene calls are TRBV5-5 and TRBJ2-1, with D unresolved. Germline loops: CDR1 SGHKS, CDR2 YYEKEE (reference sequence). V was shortened by 3 bases and J by 0 bases, with 10 bases between the two germline ends. This CDR3 has 15 residues.

The V call is TRBV28, the J call TRBJ2-7; D might be TRBD2 (6 bases). The germline V gene encodes CDR1 MDHEN and CDR2 SYDVKM. Trimming removed 5 bases at V and 3 bases at J, with 23 bases between. This CDR3 has 17 residues. CDR3 DNA: TGTGCCAGCAGTCCCGGGTCGTGGGGGGTGGTTAGCTACGAGCAGTACTTC. Its protein product is CASSPGSWGVVSYEQYF.

This chain connects TRBV6-6 to TRBJ2-5, with 9 bases aligning to TRBD1. CDR1 is MNHNY and CDR2 is SVGAGI in the germline V gene (reference sequence). With 4 bases clipped from V and 5 bases from J, the junction kept 5 bases outside the gene matches. This CDR3 has 14 amino acids. CDR3 residues: CASSSGTGWETQYF. In DNA form, the CDR3 reads TGTGCCAGCAGTTCCGGGACAGGGTGGGAGACCCAGTACTTC.